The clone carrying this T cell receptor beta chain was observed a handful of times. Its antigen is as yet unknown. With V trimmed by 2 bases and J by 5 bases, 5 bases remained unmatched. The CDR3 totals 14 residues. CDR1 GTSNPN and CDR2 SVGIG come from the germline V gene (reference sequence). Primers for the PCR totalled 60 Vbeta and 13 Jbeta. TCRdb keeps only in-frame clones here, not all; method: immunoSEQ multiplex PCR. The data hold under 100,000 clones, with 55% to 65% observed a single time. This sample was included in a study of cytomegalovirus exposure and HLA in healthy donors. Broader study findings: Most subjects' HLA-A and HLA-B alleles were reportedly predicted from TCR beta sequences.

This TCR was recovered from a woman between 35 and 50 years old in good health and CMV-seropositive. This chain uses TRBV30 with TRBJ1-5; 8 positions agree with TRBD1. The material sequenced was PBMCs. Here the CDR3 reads CAWSRTGGDQPQHF. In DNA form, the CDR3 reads TGTGCCTGGAGTCGTACAGGGGGAGATCAGCCCCAGCATTTT.